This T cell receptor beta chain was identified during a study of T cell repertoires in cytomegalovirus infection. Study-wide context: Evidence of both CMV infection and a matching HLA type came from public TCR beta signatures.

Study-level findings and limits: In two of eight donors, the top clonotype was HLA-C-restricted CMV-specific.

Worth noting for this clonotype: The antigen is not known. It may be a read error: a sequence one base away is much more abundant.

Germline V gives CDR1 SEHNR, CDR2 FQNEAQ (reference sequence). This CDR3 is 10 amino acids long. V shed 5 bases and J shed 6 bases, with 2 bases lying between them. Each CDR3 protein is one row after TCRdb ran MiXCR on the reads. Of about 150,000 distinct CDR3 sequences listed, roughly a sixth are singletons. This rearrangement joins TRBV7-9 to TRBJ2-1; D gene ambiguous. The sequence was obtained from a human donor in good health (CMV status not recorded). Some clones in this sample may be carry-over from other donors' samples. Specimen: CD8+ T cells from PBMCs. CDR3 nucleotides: TGTGCCAGCAGCACCAATGAGCAGTTCTTC. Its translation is CASSTNEQFF. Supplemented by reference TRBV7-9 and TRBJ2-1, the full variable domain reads DTGVSQNPRHKITKRGQNVTFRCDPISEHNRLYWYRQTLGQGPEFLTYFQNEAQLEKSRLLSDRFSAERPKGSFSTLEIQRTEQGDSAMYLCASSTNEQFFGPGTRLTVL.